The T cell receptor (beta chain) described here comes from a study of T cells in Graves' hyperthyroidism and ophthalmopathy. Whole-study context: Peripheral blood was acquired at first diagnosis, ahead of any therapy whatsoever. Study-level findings and limits: Blood also carried most thyroid clonotypes expanded above 0.001.

Germline lookup yields CDR1 MGHRA and CDR2 YSYEKL. The V gene lost 7 bases and the J gene lost 5 bases, with 14 bases spanning the gap. The CDR3 sequence is 13 residues long. Graves' hyperthyroidism is called stable when ophthalmopathy does not progress within 18 months. Fresh peripheral blood, around 9.2 ml of it, supplied the PBMCs. Using RNA transcripts as the source, TCR beta CDR3 regions were amplified. RT-PCR in the first round (using the HTBI primer set) targeted the TCR CDR3. TCRdb fed the multiplex PCR reads into MiXCR, producing one record per CDR3 protein. The data show about 180,000 distinct CDR3 sequences, approximately 15% seen once. Note on this clonotype: What it binds is unknown.

The V and J genes are TRBV4-1 and TRBJ1-2, with no clear D. The receptor comes from a woman in her 50s with Graves' hyperthyroidism. The sample consisted of blood. The CDR3 sequence is CASNDLNVYGYTF. DNA of the CDR3: TGCGCCAGCAACGACCTGAATGTATATGGCTACACCTTC.